These T cell receptor beta chains were read from a single sample in a study of T cells in Graves' hyperthyroidism and ophthalmopathy. TCRdb redid the calling of the multiplex PCR reads with MiXCR, one entry per CDR3 protein. The table lists about 400,000 distinct CDR3 sequences, 14% to 15% of them singletons. Sequenced: blood. These receptors were obtained from a woman under 40 with Graves' hyperthyroidism. Both conserved end residues are part of each CDR3. The size field is filled for only some rows; it gives once, few, many or a size class.

J,V,size,CDR3
TRBJ2-2,TRBV6-2/TRBV6-3,few,CASSSLGLAGRTGELFF
TRBJ2-7,TRBV27,few,CASSFLAGGPYEQYF
TRBJ2-5,TRBV15,-,CATQPGPKGGETQYF
TRBJ1-2,TRBV20-1,few,CSAHPMDGYTF
TRBJ2-1,TRBV10-3,many,CAASRGTSETNEQFF
TRBJ2-7,TRBV4-1,-,CASSLEREGRYEQYF
TRBJ2-7,TRBV20-1,few,CSALPGTSGAYEQYF
TRBJ1-5,TRBV28,many,CASSLGTDDDQPQHF
TRBJ1-1,TRBV6-2/TRBV6-3,few,CASSYSRNRKNTEAFF
TRBJ2-2,TRBV19,-,CASRNSRYSGASGETGELFF
TRBJ2-3,TRBV15,many,CATSRDPLLASGTDTQYF
TRBJ2-2,TRBV3-1,many,CASSQTGDITGELFF
TRBJ2-2,TRBV6-1,-,CASNTFPAGELFF
TRBJ2-7,TRBV28,many,CASSLSGLLGVYEQYF
TRBJ2-7,TRBV28,many,CASSGVGQVYEQYF
TRBJ1-1,TRBV6-1,many,CASSLTADTEAFF
TRBJ1-4,TRBV5-1,many,CASSADGGNEKLFF
TRBJ1-6,TRBV20-1,-,CSARDALGASNSPLHF
TRBJ2-5,TRBV20-1,-,CSAPGVGWETQYF
TRBJ2-3,TRBV24-1,many,CATSEPSGRLADTQYF
TRBJ2-7,TRBV11-2,many,CASSLGSQTGSEQYF
TRBJ2-1,TRBV19,-,CASRVYRGSGQGNNEQFF
TRBJ2-7,TRBV5-1,few,CASSLEQKSYEQYF
TRBJ2-1,TRBV15,-,CATSRGVGEGQNEQFF
TRBJ2-7,TRBV10-3,few,CAISESGEATYEQHF
TRBJ2-5,TRBV20-1,few,CSAPHPYQETQYF
TRBJ1-2,TRBV18,many,CASSPQGDYGYTF
TRBJ2-7,TRBV15,-,CATSSGQGNDEQYF
TRBJ2-7,TRBV20-1,many,CSALRAAAYEQYF
TRBJ2-4,TRBV6-1,few,CASSYILAGGTLAKNIQYF
TRBJ2-5,TRBV20-1,many,CSARGGLGLQETQYF
TRBJ2-1,TRBV20-1,-,CSARLAGMWAGGNEQFF
TRBJ2-7,TRBV27,-,CASSTRAGSYEQYF
TRBJ2-1,TRBV7-2,many,CASSLGGGHSYNEQFF
TRBJ1-1,TRBV10-3,-,CAISDPTGMNTEAFF
TRBJ2-3,TRBV24-1,many,CATSPGGRDSTDTQYF
TRBJ1-5,TRBV24-1,-,CATSEAGQGDQPQHF
TRBJ1-2,TRBV11-1,many,CASSFGKNYGYTF
TRBJ2-7,TRBV28,many,CASTGQGTLLGEQYF
TRBJ1-2,TRBV20-1,-,CSARGGSYGYTF
TRBJ2-1,TRBV20-1,few,CSAPTSGRLSSYNEQFF
TRBJ2-4,TRBV12-3/TRBV12-4,many,CASSFTGRLMNIQYF
TRBJ1-1,TRBV19,few,CASSIGGAMNTEAFF
TRBJ2-1,TRBV6-1,many,CASSDLGGAGDDEQFF
TRBJ2-2,TRBV27,few,CASSPRADTGELFF
TRBJ1-4,TRBV27,few,CASSSIGLGTGPEKLFF
TRBJ2-5,TRBV30,few,CAWRDYRDWETQYF
TRBJ2-7,TRBV25-1,few,CASRKTLQTSVIGREQYF
TRBJ1-1,TRBV19,-,CASSPMGGLGTEAFF
TRBJ2-2,TRBV5-1,-,CASSLGSGLSTGGLFF
TRBJ2-1,TRBV19,few,CATTPQVSYNEQFF
TRBJ2-7,TRBV20-1,many,CSARVVGPRSSYEQYF
TRBJ2-1,TRBV30,many,CAWRGGGVGNEQFF
TRBJ2-1,TRBV28,many,CASSLGRGEYNEQFF
TRBJ2-5,TRBV5-1,few,CASSLKTSGSRGETQYF
TRBJ2-6,TRBV5-1,-,CASSQGETVSGANVLTF
TRBJ1-1,TRBV11-2,many,CASNHLGRDTEAFF